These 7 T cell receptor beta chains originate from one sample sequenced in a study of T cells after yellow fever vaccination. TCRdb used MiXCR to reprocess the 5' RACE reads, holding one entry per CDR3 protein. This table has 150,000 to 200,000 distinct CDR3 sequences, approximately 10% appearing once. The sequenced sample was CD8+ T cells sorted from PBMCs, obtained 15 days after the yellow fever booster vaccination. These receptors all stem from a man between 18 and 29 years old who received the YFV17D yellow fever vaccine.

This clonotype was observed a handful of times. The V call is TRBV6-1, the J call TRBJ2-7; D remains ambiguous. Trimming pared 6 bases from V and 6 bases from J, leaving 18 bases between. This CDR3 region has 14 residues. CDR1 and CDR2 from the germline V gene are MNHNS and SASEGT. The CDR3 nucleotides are TGTGCCAGCAGAGCCGTCGATTTCCTACGCGAGCAGTACGTC. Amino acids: CASRAVDFLREQYV.

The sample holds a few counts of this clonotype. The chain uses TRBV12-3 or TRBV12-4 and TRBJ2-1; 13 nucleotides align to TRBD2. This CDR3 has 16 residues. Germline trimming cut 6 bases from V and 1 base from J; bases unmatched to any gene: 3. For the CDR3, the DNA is TGTGCCAGCAGGGGACTAGCGGGGAAATCCTACAATGAGCAGTTCTTC. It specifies CASRGLAGKSYNEQFF.

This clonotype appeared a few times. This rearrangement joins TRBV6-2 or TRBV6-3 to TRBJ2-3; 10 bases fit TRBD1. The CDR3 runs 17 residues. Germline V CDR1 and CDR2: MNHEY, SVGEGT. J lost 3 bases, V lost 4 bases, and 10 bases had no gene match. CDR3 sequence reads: CASSSRQGALTTDTQYF. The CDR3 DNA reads TGTGCCAGCAGTTCGCGACAGGGGGCATTGACAACAGATACGCAGTATTTT.

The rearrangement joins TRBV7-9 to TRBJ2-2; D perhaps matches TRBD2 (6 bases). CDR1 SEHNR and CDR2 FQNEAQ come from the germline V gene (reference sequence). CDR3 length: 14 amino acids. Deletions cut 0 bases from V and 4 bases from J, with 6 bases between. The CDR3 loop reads CASSLARGTGELFF. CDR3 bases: TGTGCCAGCAGCTTAGCGCGGGGCACCGGGGAGCTGTTTTTT.

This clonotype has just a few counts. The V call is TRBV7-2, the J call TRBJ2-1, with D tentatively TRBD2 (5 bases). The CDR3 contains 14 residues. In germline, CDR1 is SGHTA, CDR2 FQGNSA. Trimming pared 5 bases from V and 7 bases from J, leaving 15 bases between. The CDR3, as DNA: TGTGCCAGCAGCCTCCGGACTGAACTTAATGAGCAGTTCTTC. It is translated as CASSLRTELNEQFF. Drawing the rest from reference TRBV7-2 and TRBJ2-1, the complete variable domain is GAGVSQSPSNKVTEKGKDVELRCDPISGHTALYWYRQSLGQGLEFLIYFQGNSAPDKSGLPSDRFSAERTGGSVSTLTIQRTQQEDSAVYLCASSLRTELNEQFFGPGTRLTVL.

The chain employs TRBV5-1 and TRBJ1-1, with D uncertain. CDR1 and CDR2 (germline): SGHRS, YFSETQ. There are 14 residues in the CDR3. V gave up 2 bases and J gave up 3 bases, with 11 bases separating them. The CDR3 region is CASSFRSIDTEAFF. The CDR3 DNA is TGCGCCAGCAGCTTTAGGTCCATCGACACTGAAGCTTTCTTT.

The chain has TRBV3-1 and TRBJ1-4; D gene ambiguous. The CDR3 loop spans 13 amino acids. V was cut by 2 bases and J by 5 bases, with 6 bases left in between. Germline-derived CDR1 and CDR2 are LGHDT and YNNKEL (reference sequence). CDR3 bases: TGTGCCAGCAGCCAACAAGGGAATGAAAAACTGTTTTTT. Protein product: CASSQQGNEKLFF.